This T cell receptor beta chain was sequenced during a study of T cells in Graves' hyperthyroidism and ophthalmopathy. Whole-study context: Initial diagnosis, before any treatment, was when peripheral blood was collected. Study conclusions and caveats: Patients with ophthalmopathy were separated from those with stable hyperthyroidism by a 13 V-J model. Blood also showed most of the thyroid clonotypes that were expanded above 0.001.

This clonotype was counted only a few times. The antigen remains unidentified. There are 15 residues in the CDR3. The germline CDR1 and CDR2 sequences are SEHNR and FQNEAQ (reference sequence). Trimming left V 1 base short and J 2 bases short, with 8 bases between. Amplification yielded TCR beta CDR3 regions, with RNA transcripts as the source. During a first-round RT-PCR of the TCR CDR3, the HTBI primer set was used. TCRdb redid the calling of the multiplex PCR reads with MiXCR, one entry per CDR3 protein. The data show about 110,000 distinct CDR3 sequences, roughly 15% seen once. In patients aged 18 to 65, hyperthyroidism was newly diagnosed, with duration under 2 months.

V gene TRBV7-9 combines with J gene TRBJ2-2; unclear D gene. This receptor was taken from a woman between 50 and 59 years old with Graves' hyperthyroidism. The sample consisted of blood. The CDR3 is CASSLGILNTGELFF. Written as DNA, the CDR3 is TGTGCCAGCAGCTTAGGGATTCTTAACACCGGGGAGCTGTTTTTT.